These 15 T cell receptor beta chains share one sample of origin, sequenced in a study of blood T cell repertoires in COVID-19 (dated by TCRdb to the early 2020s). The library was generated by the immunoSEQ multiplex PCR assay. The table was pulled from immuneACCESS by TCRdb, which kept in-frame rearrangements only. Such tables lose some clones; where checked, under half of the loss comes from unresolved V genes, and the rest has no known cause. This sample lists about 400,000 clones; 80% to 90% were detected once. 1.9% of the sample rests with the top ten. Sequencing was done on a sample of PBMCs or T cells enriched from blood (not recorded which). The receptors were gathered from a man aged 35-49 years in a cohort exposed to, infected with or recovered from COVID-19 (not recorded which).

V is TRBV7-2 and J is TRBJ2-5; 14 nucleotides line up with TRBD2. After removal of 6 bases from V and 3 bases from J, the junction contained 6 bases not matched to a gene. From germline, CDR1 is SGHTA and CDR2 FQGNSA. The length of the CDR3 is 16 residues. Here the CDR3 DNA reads TGTGCCAGCAGTGGGACTAGCGGGAGAGGTAAAGAGACCCAGTACTTC. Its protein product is CASSGTSGRGKETQYF.

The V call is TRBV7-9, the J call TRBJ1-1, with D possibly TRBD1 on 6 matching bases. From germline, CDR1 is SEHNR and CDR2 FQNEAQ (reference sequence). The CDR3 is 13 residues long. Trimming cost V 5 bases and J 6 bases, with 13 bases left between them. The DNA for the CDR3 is TGTGCCAGCAGCCCCGGGACAAGGGCTGAAGCTTTCTTT. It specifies CASSPGTRAEAFF.

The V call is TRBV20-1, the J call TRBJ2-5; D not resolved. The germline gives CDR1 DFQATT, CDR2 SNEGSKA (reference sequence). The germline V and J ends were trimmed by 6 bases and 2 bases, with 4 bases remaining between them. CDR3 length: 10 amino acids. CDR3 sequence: CSATQETQYF. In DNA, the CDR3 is TGCAGTGCAACTCAAGAGACCCAGTACTTC.

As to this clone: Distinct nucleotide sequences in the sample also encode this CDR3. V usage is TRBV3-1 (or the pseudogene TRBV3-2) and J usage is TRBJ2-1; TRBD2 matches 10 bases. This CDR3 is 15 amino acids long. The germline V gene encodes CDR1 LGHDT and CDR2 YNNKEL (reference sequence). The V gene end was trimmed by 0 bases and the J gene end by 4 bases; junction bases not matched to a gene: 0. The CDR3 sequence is CASSQELAGYNEQFF. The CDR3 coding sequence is TGTGCCAGCAGCCAAGAACTAGCGGGGTACAATGAGCAGTTCTTC.

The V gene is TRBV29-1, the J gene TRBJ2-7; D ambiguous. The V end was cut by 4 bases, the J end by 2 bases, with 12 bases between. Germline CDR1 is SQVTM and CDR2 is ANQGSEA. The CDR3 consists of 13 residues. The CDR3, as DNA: TGCAGCGTTGTAGTGAGTAGCACCTACGAGCAGTACTTC. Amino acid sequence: CSVVVSSTYEQYF.

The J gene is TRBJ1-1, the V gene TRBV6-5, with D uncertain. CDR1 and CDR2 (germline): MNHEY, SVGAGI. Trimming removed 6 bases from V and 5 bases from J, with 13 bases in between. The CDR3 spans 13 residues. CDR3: CASRGTGTTEAFF. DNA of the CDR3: TGTGCCAGCAGGGGCACGGGAACTACTGAAGCTTTCTTT.

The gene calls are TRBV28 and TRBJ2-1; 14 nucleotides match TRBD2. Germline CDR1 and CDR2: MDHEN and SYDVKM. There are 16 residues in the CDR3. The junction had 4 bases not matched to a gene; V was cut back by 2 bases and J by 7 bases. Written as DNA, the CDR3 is TGTGCCAGCAGTTTAGCTGGGACTAGCGGGAGTAATGAGCAGTTCTTC. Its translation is CASSLAGTSGSNEQFF.

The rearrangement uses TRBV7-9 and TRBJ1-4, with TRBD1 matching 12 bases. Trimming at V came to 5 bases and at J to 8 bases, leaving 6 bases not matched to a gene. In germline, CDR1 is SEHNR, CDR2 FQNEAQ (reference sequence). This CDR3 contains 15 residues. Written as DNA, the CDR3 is TGTGCCAGCAGCCCGGGACAGGGGGCGCCGGAAAAACTGTTTTTT. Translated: CASSPGQGAPEKLFF.

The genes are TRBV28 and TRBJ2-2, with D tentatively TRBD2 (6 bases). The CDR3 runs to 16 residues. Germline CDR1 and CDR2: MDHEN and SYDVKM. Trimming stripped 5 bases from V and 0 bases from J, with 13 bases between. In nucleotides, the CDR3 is TGTGCCAGCAGTCCATACGGGACTTCGAACACCGGGGAGCTGTTTTTT. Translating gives CASSPYGTSNTGELFF.

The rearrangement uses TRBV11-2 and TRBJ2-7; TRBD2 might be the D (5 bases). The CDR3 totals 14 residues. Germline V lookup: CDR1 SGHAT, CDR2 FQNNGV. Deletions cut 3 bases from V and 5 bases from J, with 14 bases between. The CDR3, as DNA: TGTGCCAGCAGCTTTGGCGTCTTCGGGGACGAGCAGTACTTC. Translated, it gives CASSFGVFGDEQYF.

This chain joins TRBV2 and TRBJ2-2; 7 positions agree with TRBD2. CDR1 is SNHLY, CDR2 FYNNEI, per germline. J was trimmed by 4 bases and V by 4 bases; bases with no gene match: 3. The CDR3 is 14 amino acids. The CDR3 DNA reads TGTGCCAGCAGTGCTAGCGGTCGCACCGGGGAGCTGTTTTTT. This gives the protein CASSASGRTGELFF.

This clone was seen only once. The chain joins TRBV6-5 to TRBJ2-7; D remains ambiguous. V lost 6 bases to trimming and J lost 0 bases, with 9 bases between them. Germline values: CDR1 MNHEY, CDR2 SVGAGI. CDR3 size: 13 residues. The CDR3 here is CASRPEASYEQYF. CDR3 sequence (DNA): TGTGCCAGCAGACCTGAGGCCTCCTACGAGCAGTACTTC.

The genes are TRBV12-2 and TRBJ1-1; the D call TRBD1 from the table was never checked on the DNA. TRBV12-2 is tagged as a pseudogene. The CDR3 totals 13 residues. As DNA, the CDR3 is TGTGCAAGTCGCTCCCAGGGGTGTACTGAAGCTTTCTTT. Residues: CASRSQGCTEAFF.

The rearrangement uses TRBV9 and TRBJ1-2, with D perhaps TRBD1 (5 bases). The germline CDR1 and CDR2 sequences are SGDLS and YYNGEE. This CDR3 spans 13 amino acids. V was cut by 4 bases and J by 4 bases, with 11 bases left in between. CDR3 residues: CASSRDWVYGYTF. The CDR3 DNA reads TGTGCCAGCAGCCGGGACTGGGTCTATGGCTACACCTTC.

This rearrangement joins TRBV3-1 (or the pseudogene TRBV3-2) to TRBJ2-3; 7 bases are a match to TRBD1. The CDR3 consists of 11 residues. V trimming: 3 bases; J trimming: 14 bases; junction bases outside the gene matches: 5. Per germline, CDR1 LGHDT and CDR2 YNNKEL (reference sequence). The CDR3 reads CASSQRDSRYF. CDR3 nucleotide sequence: TGTGCCAGCAGCCAGAGGGACAGTCGGTATTTT.